These 13 T cell receptor beta chains were sequenced from one sample in a study of blood T cell repertoires in COVID-19. Measured with immunoSEQ multiplex PCR; TCRdb has only the in-frame clones, and not every one. This sample has over 200,000 clones; 85% to 90% occur once, and the top ten carry about 9.9%. The material sequenced was peripheral blood. The receptors were gathered from a man aged 45-65 years with COVID-19, enrolled during active disease.

This clone was recorded a few times. The V call is TRBV24-1, the J call TRBJ2-1; TRBD2 aligns across 9 bases. J gave up 7 bases and V 2 bases, and 8 bases lay outside the gene matches. The CDR3 length is 16 residues. Germline V gene sequence: CDR1 KGHDR, CDR2 SFDVKD. The CDR3, as DNA: TGTGCCACCAGTGATTCTATAGCGGGAGATCAGAATGAGCAGTTCTTC. It codes for CATSDSIAGDQNEQFF.

This clone was found a few times. In DNA, the CDR3 is TGTGCCAGCAGCTTTCATGCGGGGGACAAAAACATTCAGTACTTC. This translates into CASSFHAGDKNIQYF. The rearrangement uses TRBV5-6 and TRBJ2-4; 7 nucleotides agree with TRBD2. Germline V gene sequence: CDR1 SGHDT, CDR2 YYEEEE. The CDR3 contains 15 residues. V shed 2 bases and J 3 bases; nucleotides not matched to a gene: 5. Based on the CDR3 plus reference TRBV5-6 and TRBJ2-4, the full variable domain is DAGVTQSPTHLIKTRGQQVTLRCSPKSGHDTVSWYQQALGQGPQFIFQYYEEEERQRGNFPDRFSGHQFPNYSSELNVNALLLGDSALYLCASSFHAGDKNIQYFGAGTRLSVL.

This clone has only one observation. This sequence joins TRBV28 and TRBJ1-2; 8 nucleotides match TRBD1. Unmatched junction bases numbered 3, after V lost 4 bases and J lost 5 bases. Germline CDR1 MDHEN, CDR2 SYDVKM. CDR3 length: 13 residues. CDR3 DNA sequence: TGTGCCAGCAGTTCCCGGACAGGGTATGGCTACACCTTC. Protein: CASSSRTGYGYTF.

The chain uses TRBV4-2 and TRBJ1-6, with D tentatively TRBD1 (6 bases). Trimming removed 4 bases from V and 8 bases from J, with 15 bases in between. Germline V gene lookup returns CDR1 LGHNA and CDR2 YNFKEQ. The length of the CDR3 is 15 residues. CDR3 region: CASSRHRDPDSPLHF. The CDR3, as DNA: TGTGCCAGCAGCCGACACAGGGATCCGGATTCACCCCTCCACTTT.

This clone appeared a single time. The CDR3 loop is CASRQGVGDQPQHF. DNA of the CDR3: TGTGCCAGCAGACAGGGAGTGGGCGATCAGCCCCAGCATTTT. V and J are TRBV2 and TRBJ1-5, with D maybe TRBD1 (6 bases). The germline gives CDR1 SNHLY, CDR2 FYNNEI. V was pared by 6 bases and J by 5 bases, with 14 bases between. CDR3 size: 14 residues.

V and J are TRBV9 and TRBJ1-1; D is possibly TRBD1 (6 bases). The CDR3 sequence is 15 residues long. Germline CDR1 is SGDLS and CDR2 is YYNGEE. Trimming left V 3 bases short and J 0 bases short, with 12 bases between. The CDR3 region has the DNA TGTGCCAGCAGCGAACGTACAGGGTTGAACACTGAAGCTTTCTTT. Translating it yields CASSERTGLNTEAFF.

This rearrangement joins TRBV5-4 to TRBJ2-1, with 10 bases that match TRBD2. V lost 0 bases to trimming and J lost 10 bases; unmatched junction nucleotides: 7. This CDR3 comprises 15 residues. Germline values: CDR1 SGHNT, CDR2 YYREEE (reference sequence). The CDR3 nucleotides read TGTGCCAGCAGCTTGGAGCTAGCGGGAGCCAGGGAGCAGTTCTTC. Its protein is CASSLELAGAREQFF. Supplemented by reference TRBV5-4 and TRBJ2-1, the full variable domain reads ETGVTQSPTHLIKTRGQQVTLRCSSQSGHNTVSWYQQALGQGPQFIFQYYREEENGRGNFPPRFSGLQFPNYSSELNVNALELDDSALYLCASSLELAGAREQFFGPGTRLTVL.

This rearrangement joins TRBV18 to TRBJ1-5; 9 bases fit TRBD1. The CDR3 extends over 16 amino acids. Trimming cost V 3 bases and J 4 bases; bases outside gene matches: 7. Germline-derived CDR1 and CDR2 are KGHSH and LQKENI. In DNA, the CDR3 is TGTGCCAGCTCACCCCAAGGGGGACAGGGTAATCAGCCCCAGCATTTT. It yields the protein CASSPQGGQGNQPQHF.

The chain is built from TRBV11-3 and TRBJ2-2; 11 bases fit TRBD2. The CDR3 is 16 amino acids. From germline, CDR1 is SGHNT and CDR2 YENEEA. Trimming took 5 bases from V and 0 from J; bases not matched to a gene: 2. The CDR3 DNA reads TGTGCCAGCAGCCCGGGACTAGCGGCGAACACCGGGGAGCTGTTTTTT. Translating gives CASSPGLAANTGELFF.

The rearrangement links TRBV7-8 to TRBJ2-1; 9 bases map to TRBD1. The CDR3 totals 16 residues. CDR1 and CDR2 from the germline V gene are SGHVS and FQNEAQ. J was trimmed by 9 bases and V by 2 bases; bases with no gene match: 11. The DNA of the CDR3 is TGTGCCAGCAGCTTAATTGGGACAGGGTCCTTCGGTGAGCAGTTCTTC. Its translation is CASSLIGTGSFGEQFF.

The genes are TRBV27 and TRBJ1-2; a weak D match, TRBD1 (5 bases). The CDR3 covers 16 residues. The V and J ends lost 6 bases and 4 bases respectively, with 21 bases between them. The germline CDR1 and CDR2 sequences are MNHEY and SMNVEV (reference sequence). The CDR3 is CASSPSGGGRPYGYTF. In DNA form, the CDR3 reads TGTGCCAGCAGCCCCTCCGGGGGAGGGCGGCCCTATGGCTACACCTTC.

The J gene is TRBJ1-1, the V gene TRBV19; D is unclear. CDR1 LNHDA and CDR2 SQIVND come from the germline V gene (reference sequence). V lost 1 base and J 1 base, leaving 13 bases between the germline ends. The CDR3 covers 16 residues. The CDR3 DNA is TGTGCCAGTAGTATAGTTTCGTCTGGGCGGAACACTGAAGCTTTCTTT. This gives the protein CASSIVSSGRNTEAFF.

This chain joins TRBV28 and TRBJ2-2; TRBD1 might be the D (5 bases). The CDR3 length is 12 residues. With 3 bases removed from V and 7 bases from J, the gap between germline ends came to 6 bases. Germline V gene data show CDR1 as MDHEN and CDR2 as SYDVKM. The CDR3 spells CASSFRVGELFF. Here the CDR3 DNA reads TGTGCCAGCAGTTTCAGGGTCGGGGAGCTGTTTTTT.